This entry is about one TCR beta chain. Its matching antigen is unknown. TCRdb keeps only in-frame clones here, not all; method: immunoSEQ multiplex PCR. The table shows about 9,200 clones, with around 80% occurring only once. The CDR3 extends over 16 amino acids. After removal of 0 bases from V and 5 bases from J, the junction contained 8 bases not matched to a gene. CDR1 MGHRA and CDR2 YSYEKL come from the germline V gene. This sample stems from a study of T cells and Merkel cell carcinoma outcomes. Points from the study as a whole: In Merkel cell carcinoma, repertoire and T-cell density reportedly predicted outcomes.

The specimen was tumor tissue from Merkel cell carcinoma. The origin of this receptor is a human donor with Merkel cell carcinoma. This chain links TRBV4-1 with TRBJ2-5; the match to TRBD1 covers 8 bases. DNA for the CDR3: TGCGCCAGCAGCCAAGATCTCGGGACAGGTGGGGAGACCCAGTACTTC. It codes for CASSQDLGTGGETQYF.